These 28 T cell receptor beta chains were sequenced from one sample in a study of OX40 agonist ivuxolimab in advanced cancers. Profiled with immunoSEQ multiplex PCR; TCRdb holds only in-frame clones, not every one. This sample has about 68,000 clones, with 65% to 90% found just once. Here the sequenced sample was CD4+ or CD8+ T cells sorted from blood, taken in a trial of the OX40 agonist ivuxolimab. Every receptor here comes from an adult with an advanced solid tumor such as melanoma, head and neck, liver or kidney cancer.

The genes are TRBV5-3 and TRBJ2-3; D gene unclear. TRBV5-3 is recorded as an ORF, its role being uncertain. The CDR3 sequence is 14 residues long. Trimming took 4 bases from V and 2 from J, leaving 11 bases between them. The CDR3 DNA reads as TGTGCCAGAAGCGGGGTCAGAATCACAGATACGCAGTATTTT. It codes for CARSGVRITDTQYF.

V usage is TRBV9 and J usage is TRBJ2-1; TRBD2 matches 9 bases. The ends lost 0 bases at V and 7 bases at J; junction bases unmatched: 8. The CDR3 covers 16 residues. CDR1 and CDR2 (germline): SGDLS, YYNGEE. CDR3 loop: CASSVGSAGGSNEQFF. The CDR3 nucleotides read TGTGCCAGCAGCGTAGGGTCAGCGGGAGGTTCGAATGAGCAGTTCTTC.

Concerning this clone itself: At one end, the junction sequence differs from germline, possibly due to a read error. The rearrangement joins TRBV6-4 to TRBJ1-4; D call uncertain. The CDR3 loop spans 13 amino acids. Germline lookup yields CDR1 MRHNA and CDR2 SNTAGT. The CDR3 DNA follows: TGTGCCAGCAGAGACTCACTCCATGAAAAACTGTTTTTT. This gives the protein CASRDSLHEKLFF.

This sequence joins TRBV6-5 and TRBJ1-5; TRBD1 agrees at 8 bases. The germline V gene encodes CDR1 MNHEY and CDR2 SVGAGI. This CDR3 spans 15 amino acids. After removal of 6 bases from V and 3 bases from J, the junction contained 7 bases not matched to a gene. CDR3 bases: TGTGCCAGCAGACCCGGGACAGGCAACAATCAGCCCCAGCATTTT. Translation: CASRPGTGNNQPQHF.

The V and J genes are TRBV4-3 and TRBJ2-7; D ambiguous. V lost 4 bases to trimming and J lost 5 bases, with 15 bases between them. Germline lookup yields CDR1 LGHNA and CDR2 YSLEER. CDR3 size: 14 residues. CDR3 DNA: TGCGCCAGCAGCCGCAGTCTAGAGTCGGACGAGCAGTACTTC. Amino acid sequence: CASSRSLESDEQYF.

V gene TRBV20-1 combines with J gene TRBJ2-7; TRBD1 might be the D (5 bases). The CDR3 loop spans 11 amino acids. V was trimmed by 3 bases and J by 3 bases, leaving 6 bases between them. Germline values: CDR1 DFQATT, CDR2 SNEGSKA (reference sequence). CDR3 amino acids: CSASRGYEQYF. The DNA of the CDR3 is TGCAGTGCTAGTAGGGGCTACGAGCAGTACTTC.

The chain has TRBV11-2 and TRBJ2-3; 9 bases agree with TRBD2. The germline gives CDR1 SGHAT, CDR2 FQNNGV. V dropped 4 bases and J dropped 2; count of bases not matched to a gene: 4. CDR3 size: 15 residues. CDR3 region: CASSSLAGYTDTQYF. CDR3 DNA sequence: TGTGCCAGCAGCTCTCTAGCGGGGTACACAGATACGCAGTATTTT. The full variable domain, in which reference TRBV11-2 and TRBJ2-3 provide the parts outside the CDR3, is EAGVAQSPRYKIIEKRQSVAFWCNPISGHATLYWYQQILGQGPKLLIQFQNNGVVDDSQLPKDRFSAERLKGVDSTLKIQPAKLEDSAVYLCASSSLAGYTDTQYFGPGTRLTVL.

The chain carries TRBV7-9 and TRBJ1-1, with D tentatively TRBD1 (5 bases). V was shortened by 4 bases and J by 2 bases, with 11 bases between the two germline ends. The CDR3 sequence is 14 residues long. Germline-derived CDR1 and CDR2 are SEHNR and FQNEAQ (reference sequence). The CDR3: CASSSWDLNTEAFF. CDR3 bases: TGTGCCAGCAGCTCCTGGGACCTAAACACTGAAGCTTTCTTT. The full variable domain, its missing parts supplied by reference TRBV7-9 and TRBJ1-1, is DTGVSQNPRHKITKRGQNVTFRCDPISEHNRLYWYRQTLGQGPEFLTYFQNEAQLEKSRLLSDRFSAERPKGSFSTLEIQRTEQGDSAMYLCASSSWDLNTEAFFGQGTRLTVV.

The CDR3 loop reads CASSNRGPAGGYTF. The CDR3 nucleotides read TGTGCCAGCAGCAACAGGGGGCCAGCCGGTGGCTACACCTTC. The rearrangement joins TRBV28 to TRBJ1-2; TRBD1 matches at 9 bases. With V trimmed by 6 bases and J by 7 bases, 9 bases remained unmatched. Germline V gene data show CDR1 as MDHEN and CDR2 as SYDVKM. There are 14 residues in the CDR3.

In the case of this clone: Other DNA sequences in the same sample also yield this CDR3. This chain joins TRBV9 and TRBJ2-7, with D possibly being TRBD2 (6 bases). The CDR3 extends over 14 amino acids. Germline V gene lookup returns CDR1 SGDLS and CDR2 YYNGEE. The ends were cut back, 0 bases at V and 2 bases at J, with 9 bases in the middle. CDR3 sequence: CASSVGGDPYEQYF. As DNA, the CDR3 is TGTGCCAGCAGCGTAGGGGGGGATCCCTACGAGCAGTACTTC.

V gene TRBV18 combines with J gene TRBJ2-3, with no clear D. Germline values: CDR1 KGHSH, CDR2 LQKENI. Between the trimmed V and J ends, which lost 3 bases and 3 bases, there was a span of 10 bases. The CDR3 has 14 amino acids. The CDR3 DNA follows: TGTGCCAGCTCACCGTCCGCAGGTACAGATACGCAGTATTTT. This codes for CASSPSAGTDTQYF.

The rearrangement joins TRBV19 to TRBJ1-5; D uncertain. CDR1 LNHDA and CDR2 SQIVND come from the germline V gene (reference sequence). V lost 2 bases and J lost 1, with 6 bases in between. The CDR3 runs 14 residues. The CDR3 nucleotides read TGTGCCAGTAGTATAATGGGGAGCAATCAGCCCCAGCATTTT. It yields the protein CASSIMGSNQPQHF.

The chain carries TRBV10-3 and TRBJ2-7, with a possible D match to TRBD2 (6 bases). This CDR3 has 13 residues. Between the trimmed V and J ends, which lost 0 bases and 7 bases, there was a span of 10 bases. Looked up from germline, CDR1 is ENHRY and CDR2 is SYGVKD. CDR3 bases: TGTGCCATCAGTGAGTCTAGCGGCGGGGAGCAGTACTTC. Its protein is CAISESSGGEQYF.

The V gene is TRBV7-3, the J gene TRBJ2-5; 8 nucleotides agree with TRBD2. CDR1 and CDR2 (germline): SGHTA, FQGTGA. Unmatched junction bases numbered 6, after V lost 2 bases and J lost 1 base. The CDR3 consists of 16 residues. CDR3 loop: CASSLFGTRAQETQYF. The CDR3 nucleotides read TGTGCCAGCAGCTTATTTGGGACTAGGGCCCAAGAGACCCAGTACTTC.

V is TRBV2 and J is TRBJ2-6; D gene uncertain. The CDR3 totals 15 residues. Trimming stripped 4 bases from V and 0 bases from J, with 7 bases between. Germline V lookup: CDR1 SNHLY, CDR2 FYNNEI. CDR3 loop: CASSVRGSGANVLTF. For the CDR3, the DNA is TGTGCCAGCAGTGTGCGAGGCTCTGGGGCCAACGTCCTGACTTTC.

The chain joins TRBV15 to TRBJ2-5, with a weak D call TRBD2 (5 bases). Germline V gene data show CDR1 as LNHNV and CDR2 as YYDKDF (reference sequence). The CDR3 length is 15 residues. Trimming took off 2 bases at V and 4 bases at J, with 14 bases between the two ends. The DNA for the CDR3 is TGTGCCACCAGCAGACCCTTGGAGGCGGGAGAGACCCAGTACTTC. It encodes CATSRPLEAGETQYF. The whole variable domain, filled in from reference TRBV15 and TRBJ2-5, reads DAMVIQNPRYQVTQFGKPVTLSCSQTLNHNVMYWYQQKSSQAPKLLFHYYDKDFNNEADTPDNFQSRRPNTSFCFLDIRSPGLGDTAMYLCATSRPLEAGETQYFGPGTRLLVL.

V gene TRBV4-2 combines with J gene TRBJ2-5, with D perhaps matching TRBD2 (5 bases). Between the trimmed V and J ends, which lost 0 bases and 5 bases, there was a span of 10 bases. The CDR3 sequence is 14 residues long. The V gene's germline CDR1 is LGHNA and CDR2 YNFKEQ. The CDR3 sequence is CASSQDYGSETQYF. In DNA, the CDR3 is TGTGCCAGCAGCCAAGATTATGGGAGTGAGACCCAGTACTTC.

The chain joins TRBV28 to TRBJ1-1; D remains unclear. The CDR3 contains 13 residues. Germline CDR1 and CDR2: MDHEN and SYDVKM. Trimming stripped 5 bases from V and 0 bases from J, with 7 bases between. CDR3 nucleotide sequence: TGTGCCAGCAGTCGGATCTTGAACACTGAAGCTTTCTTT. Its protein is CASSRILNTEAFF.

This rearrangement joins TRBV18 to TRBJ1-1; D remains unclear. V was shortened by 4 bases and J by 1 base, with 16 bases between the two germline ends. CDR1 is KGHSH and CDR2 is LQKENI in the germline V gene. This CDR3 contains 16 residues. DNA for the CDR3: TGTGCCAGCTCACTAGCCCTCCGGGGAGGGAACACTGAAGCTTTCTTT. It is translated as CASSLALRGGNTEAFF.

The chain recombines TRBV5-1 with TRBJ2-5, with TRBD1 identical over 11 bases. This CDR3 is 16 amino acids long. Germline assignment: CDR1 SGHRS and CDR2 YFSETQ. J was trimmed by 5 bases and V by 2 bases; bases with no gene match: 8. The CDR3 DNA reads as TGCGCCAGCAGCTTCTTTGACGGACAGGGGGCCGAGACCCAGTACTTC. It translates to CASSFFDGQGAETQYF.

V usage is TRBV5-5 and J usage is TRBJ2-7, with D uncertain. CDR3 length: 14 amino acids. Germline CDR1 SGHKS, CDR2 YYEKEE (reference sequence). V was pared by 0 bases and J by 2 bases, with 9 bases between. Here the CDR3 reads CASSLGVLAYEQYF. Written as DNA, the CDR3 is TGTGCCAGCAGCTTGGGGGTCCTGGCCTACGAGCAGTACTTC.

J is TRBJ1-2 and V is TRBV23-1; D is possibly TRBD1 (5 bases). TRBV23-1 is noted as an ORF with a role that remains uncertain. Trimming shortened V by 6 bases and J by 5 bases, and 10 bases separated the two germline ends. The CDR3 is 12 residues long. The CDR3 sequence is CASREGEYGYTF. CDR3 DNA: TGCGCCAGCAGGGAAGGGGAATATGGCTACACCTTC.

The chain employs TRBV7-9 and TRBJ1-2, with no clear D. CDR3 length equals 16 residues. Germline V gives CDR1 SEHNR, CDR2 FQNEAQ (reference sequence). The V and J ends lost 0 bases and 8 bases respectively, with 19 bases between them. DNA of the CDR3: TGTGCCAGCAGCTTAGCCCCCAATCCATCAGGAACCGGCTACACCTTC. Translated: CASSLAPNPSGTGYTF.

The CDR3 bases are TGTGCCAGCAGCTCGGTGGATGAGCAGTTCTTC. Protein product: CASSSVDEQFF. V usage is TRBV7-2 and J usage is TRBJ2-1; D uncertain. The V and J ends lost 4 bases and 8 bases respectively, with 6 bases between them. From germline, CDR1 is SGHTA and CDR2 FQGNSA. The CDR3 has 11 residues.

The V gene is TRBV20-1, the J gene TRBJ1-2; D uncertain. This CDR3 comprises 11 residues. Trimming left V 6 bases short and J 3 bases short, with 8 bases between. Germline V gives CDR1 DFQATT, CDR2 SNEGSKA (reference sequence). CDR3 in DNA: TGCAGTGCCCAAGGCGACTATGGCTACACCTTC. Translating it yields CSAQGDYGYTF.

The J gene is TRBJ2-2, the V gene TRBV5-4; weak D call: TRBD2 (5 bases). The CDR3 is 15 amino acids. Trimming removed 0 bases from V and 6 bases from J, with 12 bases in between. Germline V gives CDR1 SGHNT, CDR2 YYREEE (reference sequence). The CDR3 loop is CASSLGAPGAGELFF. The CDR3 bases are TGTGCCAGCAGCTTGGGGGCGCCCGGGGCCGGGGAGCTGTTTTTT.

V usage is TRBV7-2 and J usage is TRBJ2-3; TRBD2 is a possible D gene (6 bases). The CDR3 covers 15 residues. V gave up 0 bases and J gave up 0 bases, with 7 bases separating them. In germline, CDR1 is SGHTA, CDR2 FQGNSA. In DNA, the CDR3 is TGTGCCAGCAGCTTAGCCGGGACTAGCACAGATACGCAGTATTTT. Translating it yields CASSLAGTSTDTQYF.

The CDR3 nucleotides are TGCAGCGTTACGACAGAAACTAACTATGGCTACACCTTC. Translating gives CSVTTETNYGYTF. The chain is built from TRBV29-1 and TRBJ1-2; D is possibly TRBD1 (5 bases). Germline assignment: CDR1 SQVTM and CDR2 ANQGSEA. The length of the CDR3 is 13 residues. Trimming took off 5 bases at V and 0 bases at J, with 10 bases between the two ends.